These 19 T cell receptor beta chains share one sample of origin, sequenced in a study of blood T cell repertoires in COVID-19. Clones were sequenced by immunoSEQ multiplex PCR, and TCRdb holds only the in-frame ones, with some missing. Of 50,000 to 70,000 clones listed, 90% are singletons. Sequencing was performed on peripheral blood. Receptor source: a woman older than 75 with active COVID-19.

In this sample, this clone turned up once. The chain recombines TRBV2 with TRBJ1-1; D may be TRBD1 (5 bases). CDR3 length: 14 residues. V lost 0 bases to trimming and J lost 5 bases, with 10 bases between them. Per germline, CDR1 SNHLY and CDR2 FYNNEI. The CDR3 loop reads CASSEAKGRTEAFF. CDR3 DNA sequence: TGTGCCAGCAGTGAAGCCAAGGGGAGGACTGAAGCTTTCTTT. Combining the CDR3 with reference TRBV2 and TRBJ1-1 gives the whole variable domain EPEVTQTPSHQVTQMGQEVILRCVPISNHLYFYWYRQILGQKVEFLVSFYNNEISEKSEIFDDQFSVERPDGSNFTLKIRSTKLEDSAMYFCASSEAKGRTEAFFGQGTRLTVV.

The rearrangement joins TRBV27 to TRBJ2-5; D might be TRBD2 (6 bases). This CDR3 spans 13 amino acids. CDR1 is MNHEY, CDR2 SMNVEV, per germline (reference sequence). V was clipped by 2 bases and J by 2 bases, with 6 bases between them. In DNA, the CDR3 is TGTGCCAGCAGTTTAGGACTACAAGAGACCCAGTACTTC. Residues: CASSLGLQETQYF.

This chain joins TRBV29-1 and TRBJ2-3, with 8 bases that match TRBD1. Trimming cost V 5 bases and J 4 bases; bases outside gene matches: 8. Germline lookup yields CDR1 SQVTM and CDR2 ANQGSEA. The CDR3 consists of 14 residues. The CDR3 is CSVPTGAIADTQYF. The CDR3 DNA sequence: TGCAGCGTTCCGACAGGGGCGATCGCAGATACGCAGTATTTT.

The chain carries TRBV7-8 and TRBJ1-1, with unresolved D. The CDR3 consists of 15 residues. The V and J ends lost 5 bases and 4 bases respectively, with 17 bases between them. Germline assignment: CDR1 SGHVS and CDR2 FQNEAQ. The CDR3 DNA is TGTGCCAGCAGCCCGCAACCCGGGGTGAGCACTGAAGCTTTCTTT. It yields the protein CASSPQPGVSTEAFF.

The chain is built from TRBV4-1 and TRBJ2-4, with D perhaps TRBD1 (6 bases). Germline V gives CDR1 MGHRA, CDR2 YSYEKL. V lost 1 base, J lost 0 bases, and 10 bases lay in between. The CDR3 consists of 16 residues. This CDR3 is CASSQGTALAKNIQYF. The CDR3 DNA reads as TGCGCCAGCAGCCAAGGGACAGCACTAGCCAAAAACATTCAGTACTTC.

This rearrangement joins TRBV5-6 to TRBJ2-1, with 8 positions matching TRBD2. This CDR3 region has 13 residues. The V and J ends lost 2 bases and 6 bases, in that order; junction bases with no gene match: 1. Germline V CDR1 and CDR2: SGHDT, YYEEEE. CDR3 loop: CASSFGGANEQFF. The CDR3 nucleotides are TGTGCCAGCAGCTTCGGGGGGGCCAATGAGCAGTTCTTC.

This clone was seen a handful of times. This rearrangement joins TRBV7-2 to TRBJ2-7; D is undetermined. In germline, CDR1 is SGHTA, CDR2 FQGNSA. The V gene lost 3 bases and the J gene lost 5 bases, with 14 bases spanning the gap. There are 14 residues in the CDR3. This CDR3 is CASSFGQAAHEQYF. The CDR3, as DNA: TGTGCCAGCAGCTTCGGCCAGGCTGCCCACGAGCAGTACTTC.

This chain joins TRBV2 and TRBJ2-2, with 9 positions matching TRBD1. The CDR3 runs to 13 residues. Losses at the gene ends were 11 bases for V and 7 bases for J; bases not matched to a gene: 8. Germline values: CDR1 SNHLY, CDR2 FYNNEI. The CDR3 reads CAGGQGTIGELFF. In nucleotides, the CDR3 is TGTGCCGGCGGACAGGGGACTATCGGGGAGCTGTTTTTT.

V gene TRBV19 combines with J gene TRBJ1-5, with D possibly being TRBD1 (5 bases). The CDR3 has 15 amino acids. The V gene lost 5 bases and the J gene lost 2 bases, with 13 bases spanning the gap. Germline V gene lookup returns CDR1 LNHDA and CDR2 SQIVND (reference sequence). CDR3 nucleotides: TGTGCCAGTAGTCCCCCCGGGGGACGCAATCAGCCCCAGCATTTT. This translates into CASSPPGGRNQPQHF. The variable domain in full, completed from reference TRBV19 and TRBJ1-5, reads DGGITQSPKYLFRKEGQNVTLSCEQNLNHDAMYWYRQDPGQGLRLIYYSQIVNDFQKGDIAEGYSVSREKKESFPLTVTSAQKNPTAFYLCASSPPGGRNQPQHFGDGTRLSIL.

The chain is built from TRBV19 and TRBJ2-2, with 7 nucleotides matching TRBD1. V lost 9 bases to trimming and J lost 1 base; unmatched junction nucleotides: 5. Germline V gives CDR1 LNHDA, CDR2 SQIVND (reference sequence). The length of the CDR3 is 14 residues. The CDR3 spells CASSRDRNTGELFF. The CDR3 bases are TGTGCCAGCAGTCGGGACAGGAACACCGGGGAGCTGTTTTTT.

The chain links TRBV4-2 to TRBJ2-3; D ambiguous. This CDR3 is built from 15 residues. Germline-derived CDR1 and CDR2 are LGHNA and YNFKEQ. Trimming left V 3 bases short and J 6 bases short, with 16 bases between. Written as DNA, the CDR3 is TGTGCCAGCAGCCATGATCCTATTAATGTTGATACGCAGTATTTT. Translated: CASSHDPINVDTQYF.

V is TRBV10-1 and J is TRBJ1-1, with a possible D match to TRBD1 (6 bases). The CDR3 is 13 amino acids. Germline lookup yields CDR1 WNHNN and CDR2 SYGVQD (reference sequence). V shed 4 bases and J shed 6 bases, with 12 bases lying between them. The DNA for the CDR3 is TGCGCCAGCAGTGGTACAGGGACGGCTGAAGCTTTCTTT. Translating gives CASSGTGTAEAFF.

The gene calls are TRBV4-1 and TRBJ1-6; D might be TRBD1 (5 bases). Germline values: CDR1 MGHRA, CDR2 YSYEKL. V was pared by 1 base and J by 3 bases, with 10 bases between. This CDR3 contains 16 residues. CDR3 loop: CASSQGQQFYNSPLHF. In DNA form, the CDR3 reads TGCGCCAGCAGCCAAGGACAGCAATTCTATAATTCACCCCTCCACTTT.

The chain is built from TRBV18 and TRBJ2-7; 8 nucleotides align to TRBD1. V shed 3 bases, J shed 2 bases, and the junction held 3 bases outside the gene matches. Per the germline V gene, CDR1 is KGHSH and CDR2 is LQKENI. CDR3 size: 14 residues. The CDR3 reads CASSPRTGTYEQYF. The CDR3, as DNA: TGTGCCAGCTCACCCCGGACAGGGACCTACGAGCAGTACTTC.

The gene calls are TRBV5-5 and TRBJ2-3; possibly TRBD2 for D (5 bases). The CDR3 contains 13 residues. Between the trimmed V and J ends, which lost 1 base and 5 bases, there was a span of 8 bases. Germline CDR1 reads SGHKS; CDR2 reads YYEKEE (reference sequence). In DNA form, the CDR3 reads TGTGCCAGCAGCTTGAGTGAGGGAGATACGCAGTATTTT. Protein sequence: CASSLSEGDTQYF.

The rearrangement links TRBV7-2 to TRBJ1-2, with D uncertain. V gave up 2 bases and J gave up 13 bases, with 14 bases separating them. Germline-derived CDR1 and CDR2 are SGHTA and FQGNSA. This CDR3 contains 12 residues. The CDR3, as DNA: TGTGCCAGCAGCTTACAGGCGGGGTCTGGCACCTTC. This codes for CASSLQAGSGTF. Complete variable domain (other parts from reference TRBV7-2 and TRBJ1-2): GAGVSQSPSNKVTEKGKDVELRCDPISGHTALYWYRQSLGQGLEFLIYFQGNSAPDKSGLPSDRFSAERTGGSVSTLTIQRTQQEDSAVYLCASSLQAGSGTFGSGTRLTVV.

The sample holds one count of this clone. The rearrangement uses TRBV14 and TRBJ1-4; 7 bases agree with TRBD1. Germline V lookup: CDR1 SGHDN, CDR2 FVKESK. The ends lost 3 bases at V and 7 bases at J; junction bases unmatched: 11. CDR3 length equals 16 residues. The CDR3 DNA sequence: TGTGCCAGCAGCCACCTCCTCACAGGGGTCGGTGAAAAACTGTTTTTT. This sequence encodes CASSHLLTGVGEKLFF.

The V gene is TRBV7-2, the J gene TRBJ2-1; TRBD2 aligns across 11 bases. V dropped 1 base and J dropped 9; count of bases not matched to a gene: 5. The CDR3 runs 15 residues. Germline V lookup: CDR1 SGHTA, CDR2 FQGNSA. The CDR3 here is CASSLVSGGAGEQFF. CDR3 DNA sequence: TGTGCCAGCAGCTTAGTTAGCGGGGGGGCTGGTGAGCAGTTCTTC.

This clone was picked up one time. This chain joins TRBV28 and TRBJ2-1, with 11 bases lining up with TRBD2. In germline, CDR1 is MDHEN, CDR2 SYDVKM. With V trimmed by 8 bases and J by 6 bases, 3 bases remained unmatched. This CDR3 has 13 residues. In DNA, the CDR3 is TGTGCCAGCTCTAGCGGGGGGCTCAATGAGCAGTTCTTC. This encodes CASSSGGLNEQFF.